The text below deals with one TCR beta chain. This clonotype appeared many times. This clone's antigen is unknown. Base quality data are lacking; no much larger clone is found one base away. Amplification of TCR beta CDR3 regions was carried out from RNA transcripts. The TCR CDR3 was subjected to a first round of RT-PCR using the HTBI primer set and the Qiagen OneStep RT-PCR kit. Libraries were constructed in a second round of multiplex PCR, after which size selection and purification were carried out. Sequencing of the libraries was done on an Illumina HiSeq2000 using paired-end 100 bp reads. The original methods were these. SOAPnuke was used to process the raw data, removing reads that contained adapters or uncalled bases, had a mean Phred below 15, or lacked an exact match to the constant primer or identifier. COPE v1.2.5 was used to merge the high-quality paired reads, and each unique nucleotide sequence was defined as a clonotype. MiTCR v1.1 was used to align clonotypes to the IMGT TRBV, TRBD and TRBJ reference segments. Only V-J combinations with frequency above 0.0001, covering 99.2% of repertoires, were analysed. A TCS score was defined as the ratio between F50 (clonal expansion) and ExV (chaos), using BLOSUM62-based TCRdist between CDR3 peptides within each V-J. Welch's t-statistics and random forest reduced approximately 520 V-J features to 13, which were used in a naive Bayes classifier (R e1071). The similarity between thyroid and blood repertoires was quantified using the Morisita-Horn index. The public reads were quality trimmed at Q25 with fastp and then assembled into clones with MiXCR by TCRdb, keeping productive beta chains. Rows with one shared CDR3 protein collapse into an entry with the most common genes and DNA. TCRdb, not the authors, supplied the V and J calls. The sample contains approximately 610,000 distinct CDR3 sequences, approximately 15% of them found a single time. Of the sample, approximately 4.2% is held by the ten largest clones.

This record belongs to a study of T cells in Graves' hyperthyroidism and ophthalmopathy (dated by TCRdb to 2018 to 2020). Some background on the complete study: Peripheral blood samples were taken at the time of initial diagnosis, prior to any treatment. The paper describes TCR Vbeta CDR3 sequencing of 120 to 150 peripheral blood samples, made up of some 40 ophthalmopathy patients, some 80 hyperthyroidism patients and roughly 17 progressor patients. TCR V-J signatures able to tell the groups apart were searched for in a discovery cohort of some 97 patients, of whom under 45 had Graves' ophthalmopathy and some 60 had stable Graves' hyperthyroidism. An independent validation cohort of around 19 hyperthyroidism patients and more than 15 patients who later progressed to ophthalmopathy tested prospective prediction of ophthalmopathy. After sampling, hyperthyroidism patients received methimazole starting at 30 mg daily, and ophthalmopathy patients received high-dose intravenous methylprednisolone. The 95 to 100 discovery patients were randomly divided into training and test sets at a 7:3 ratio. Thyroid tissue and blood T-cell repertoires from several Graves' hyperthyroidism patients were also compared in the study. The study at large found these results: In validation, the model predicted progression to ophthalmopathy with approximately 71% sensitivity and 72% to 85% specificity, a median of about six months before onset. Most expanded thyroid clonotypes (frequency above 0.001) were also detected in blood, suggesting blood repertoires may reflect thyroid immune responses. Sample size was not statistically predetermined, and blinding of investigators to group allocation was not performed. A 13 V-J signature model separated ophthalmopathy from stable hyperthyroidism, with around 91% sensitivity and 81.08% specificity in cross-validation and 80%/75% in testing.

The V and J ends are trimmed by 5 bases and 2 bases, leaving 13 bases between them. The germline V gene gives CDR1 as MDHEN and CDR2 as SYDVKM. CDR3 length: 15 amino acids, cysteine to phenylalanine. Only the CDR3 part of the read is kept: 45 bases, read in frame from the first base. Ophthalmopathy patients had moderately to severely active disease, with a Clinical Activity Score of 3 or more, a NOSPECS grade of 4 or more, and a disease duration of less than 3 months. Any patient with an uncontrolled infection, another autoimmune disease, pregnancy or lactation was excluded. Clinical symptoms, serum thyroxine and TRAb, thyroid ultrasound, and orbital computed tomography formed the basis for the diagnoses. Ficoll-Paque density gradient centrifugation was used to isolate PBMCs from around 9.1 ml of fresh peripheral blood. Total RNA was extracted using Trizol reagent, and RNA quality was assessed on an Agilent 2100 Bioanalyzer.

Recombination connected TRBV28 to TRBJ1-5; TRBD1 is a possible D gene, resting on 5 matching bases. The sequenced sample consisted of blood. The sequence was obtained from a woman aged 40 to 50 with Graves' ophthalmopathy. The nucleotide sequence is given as TGTGCCAGCAGTGCGCCAGGGATTGGCAATCAGCCCCAGCATTTT. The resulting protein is CASSAPGIGNQPQHF.